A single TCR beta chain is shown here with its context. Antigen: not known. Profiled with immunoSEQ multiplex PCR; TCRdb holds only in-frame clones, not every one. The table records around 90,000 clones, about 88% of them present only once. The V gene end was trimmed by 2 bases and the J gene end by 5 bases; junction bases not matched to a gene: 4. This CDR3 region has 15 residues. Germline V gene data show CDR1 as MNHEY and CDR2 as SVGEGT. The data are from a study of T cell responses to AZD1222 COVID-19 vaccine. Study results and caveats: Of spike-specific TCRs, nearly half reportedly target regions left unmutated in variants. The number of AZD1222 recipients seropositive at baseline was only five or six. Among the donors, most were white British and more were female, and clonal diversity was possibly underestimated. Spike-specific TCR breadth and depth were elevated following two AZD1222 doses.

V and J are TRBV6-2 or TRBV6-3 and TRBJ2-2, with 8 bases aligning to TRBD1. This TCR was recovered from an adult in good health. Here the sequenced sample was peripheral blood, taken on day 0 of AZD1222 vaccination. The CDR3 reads CASSYQGAETGELFF. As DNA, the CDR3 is TGTGCCAGCAGTTACCAGGGGGCGGAAACCGGGGAGCTGTTTTTT.